A selection of T cell receptor beta chains follows, all from one sample in a study of blood T cell repertoires in COVID-19. Produced via immunoSEQ multiplex PCR; TCRdb's table is partial and in-frame only. The table has under 200,000 clones, under 85% seen once. The sequenced sample was peripheral blood. These receptors came from a man aged 65 to 85 with acute or convalescent COVID-19. Both conserved end residues are part of each CDR3. A D gene is named only where the DNA matches it firmly. For some rows the clone size is stated as once, few or many, or as a class when expanded; others skip it.

j_call | d_call | clone_size | v_call | cdr3_nt | cdr3_aa
TRBJ1-5 | . | . | TRBV6-5 | TGTGCCAGCTCTTCGGGTTCTTATAGCAATCAGCCCCAGCATTTT | CASSSGSYSNQPQHF
TRBJ1-2 | . | few | TRBV5-4 | TGTGCCAGCAGCTTGCCGACAGGAGAGAGCTATGGCTACACCTTC | CASSLPTGESYGYTF
TRBJ1-2 | . | . | TRBV6-6 | TGTGCCAGCAGCACCGAGCACGGCTACACCTTC | CASSTEHGYTF
TRBJ2-2 | . | . | TRBV7-2 | TGTGCCAGCAGAACCATCAGTACCGGGGAGCTGTTTTTT | CASRTISTGELFF
TRBJ2-1 | TRBD2 | . | TRBV5-4 | TGTGCCAGCAGCTTGCCCAATTGGCGGGGGGGCAGAAATGAGCAGTTCTTC | CASSLPNWRGGRNEQFF
TRBJ1-4 | . | few | TRBV10-2 | TGCGCCAGCAGTGAGTCACAGTCTAATGAAAAACTGTTTTTT | CASSESQSNEKLFF
TRBJ2-1 | TRBD2 | . | TRBV24-1 | TGTGCCACCAGTGACCACAGCGGGGGAGACTACAATGAGCAGTTCTTC | CATSDHSGGDYNEQFF
TRBJ2-3 | TRBD2 | few | TRBV2 | TGTGCCAGCAGTGACGGGACTACCTCAAGCACAGATACGCAGTATTTT | CASSDGTTSSTDTQYF
TRBJ2-7 | . | . | TRBV6-5 | TGTGCCAGCACCAAAGGGGGGGGGCCCTACGAGCAGTACTTC | CASTKGGGPYEQYF
TRBJ1-6 | . | . | TRBV2 | TGTGCCAGCAGAGCAGGGGACGTGAGTTCACCCCTCCACTTT | CASRAGDVSSPLHF
TRBJ2-7 | . | few | TRBV6-1 | TGTGCCAGCAGTGAAGCGCGGCGGGTCGGGTTGTACGAGCAGTACTTC | CASSEARRVGLYEQYF
TRBJ2-3 | . | . | TRBV7-2 | TGTGCCAGCAGACGGACTAGCACAGATACGCAGTATTTT | CASRRTSTDTQYF
TRBJ2-5 | TRBD2 | . | TRBV5-1 | TGCGCCAGCAGCCGGGGGTCTAGCGGGGAAGAGACCCAGTACTTC | CASSRGSSGEETQYF
TRBJ1-1 | TRBD1 | . | TRBV29-1 | TGCAGCGCCCGGACAGGGCTGAACACTGAAGCTTTCTTT | CSARTGLNTEAFF
TRBJ2-3 | . | . | TRBV4-1 | TGCGCCAGCAGCCAAGTCTCCACAGATACGCAGTATTTT | CASSQVSTDTQYF
TRBJ1-4 | TRBD1 | . | TRBV7-6 | TGTGCCAGCAGCTTAGCGACCCAGGGGGAGGATAAACTGTTTTTT | CASSLATQGEDKLFF
TRBJ2-3 | TRBD1 | . | TRBV7-3 | TGTGCCAGCAGCTTGCGACAGGGGTCGACAGATACGCAGTATTTT | CASSLRQGSTDTQYF
TRBJ2-7 | TRBD1 | . | TRBV28 | TGTGCCAGCAGCGGACAGGGAGACTACGAGCAGTACTTC | CASSGQGDYEQYF
TRBJ2-1 | . | . | TRBV6-5 | TGTGCCAGCGGGAGAGACCCCTACAATGAGCAGTTCTTC | CASGRDPYNEQFF
TRBJ2-7 | TRBD1 | . | TRBV7-9 | TGTGCCAGCAGCGCCTCCGCCGGACAGGGGTTTTCCTACGAGCAGTACTTC | CASSASAGQGFSYEQYF
TRBJ2-7 | TRBD1 | many | TRBV27 | TGTGCCAGCGGCACAGGGGCGAGAGAGCAGTACTTC | CASGTGAREQYF
TRBJ2-1 | TRBD2 | . | TRBV7-8 | TGTGCCAGCAGCTTAGCGCGTGGGAGGGGTTCCTCCTACAATGAGCAGTTCTTC | CASSLARGRGSSYNEQFF
TRBJ2-5 | . | once | TRBV19 | TGTGCCAGTAGGGGATGGATGGGGCCCCAAGAGACCCAGTACTTC | CASRGWMGPQETQYF
TRBJ2-2 | . | . | TRBV7-3 | TGTGCCAGCAGCCTACAGGGAACCGGGGAGCTGTTTTTT | CASSLQGTGELFF
TRBJ1-6 | . | . | TRBV11-2 | TGTGCCAGCAGCTTAGGGGGGCAGAGTAATCACTTT | CASSLGGQSNHF
TRBJ1-1 | TRBD1 | . | TRBV4-2 | TGTGCCAGCAGCTCGACAGGGGGGGCCGGCACGAACACTGAAGCTTTCTTT | CASSSTGGAGTNTEAFF
TRBJ1-1 | . | . | TRBV18 | TGTGCCAGCTCATTTAAACAGGGAGACACTGAAGCTTTCTTT | CASSFKQGDTEAFF
TRBJ2-7 | TRBD2 | . | TRBV7-2 | TGTGCCAGCAGCTTAGCGTGGACTAGCAGGGAGCAGTACTTC | CASSLAWTSREQYF
TRBJ2-7 | TRBD1 | . | TRBV11-3 | TGTGCCAGCAGCCCCGAGCCCGGGACAGGGAGTCACGAGCAGTACTTC | CASSPEPGTGSHEQYF
TRBJ2-1 | TRBD2 | . | TRBV7-9 | TGTGCCAGCAGCGAGCGGGGGGCAATTACAAATGAGCAGTTCTTC | CASSERGAITNEQFF
TRBJ1-1 | . | . | TRBV10-1 | TGCGCCAGCAGTGGAACAGGTATGGGCGCTGAAGCTTTCTTT | CASSGTGMGAEAFF
TRBJ2-5 | TRBD2 | . | TRBV5-1 | TGCGCCAGCAGCTTGGGGACTAGCGGGGGGCGAGAGACCCAGTACTTC | CASSLGTSGGRETQYF